Below, 13 T cell receptor beta chains from the same sample are listed, as sequenced in a study of blood T cell repertoires in COVID-19. The data were produced by immunoSEQ multiplex PCR, yet TCRdb's version contains in-frame clones alone and is incomplete. The table has 300,000 to 450,000 clones, 85% seen once. The sequenced sample consisted of peripheral blood. Source of these receptors: a woman aged 18-29 years with acute or convalescent COVID-19.

This clone has a single count. A read error may account for a junction end that differs from germline. V is TRBV6-5 and J is TRBJ1-1; tentatively, D is TRBD1 (6 bases). Germline V gene data show CDR1 as MNHEY and CDR2 as SVGAGI. The CDR3 contains 14 residues. CDR3 DNA: TGTGCCAGCAGTTACGGGACACCAACCGCTGATGCTTTCTTT. This encodes CASSYGTPTADAFF.

Only a few counts were recorded for this clone. This chain joins TRBV7-2 and TRBJ2-5; TRBD1 agrees at 12 bases. The CDR3 consists of 15 residues. The V and J ends lost 4 bases and 2 bases, in that order; junction bases with no gene match: 2. Germline CDR1 SGHTA, CDR2 FQGNSA. The CDR3 DNA sequence: TGTGCCAGCAGCTCGGGACAGGGGGCGCAAGAGACCCAGTACTTC. It yields the protein CASSSGQGAQETQYF.

The genes are TRBV5-4 and TRBJ2-1, with 7 bases fitting TRBD2. With 4 bases clipped from V and 2 bases from J, the junction kept 3 bases outside the gene matches. Germline values: CDR1 SGHNT, CDR2 YYREEE (reference sequence). CDR3 length: 14 amino acids. This CDR3 is CASSPGTTYNEQFF. CDR3 nucleotide sequence: TGTGCCAGCAGCCCCGGGACTACCTACAATGAGCAGTTCTTC.

The chain has TRBV2 and TRBJ1-1; TRBD1 matches at 7 bases. This CDR3 spans 14 amino acids. In germline, CDR1 is SNHLY, CDR2 FYNNEI. Unmatched junction bases numbered 8, after V lost 5 bases and J lost 5 bases. CDR3 bases: TGTGCCAGCAGTCTCGAGGGGGCGCTTACTGAAGCTTTCTTT. As protein: CASSLEGALTEAFF. Filled out from reference TRBV2 and TRBJ1-1, the complete variable domain reads EPEVTQTPSHQVTQMGQEVILRCVPISNHLYFYWYRQILGQKVEFLVSFYNNEISEKSEIFDDQFSVERPDGSNFTLKIRSTKLEDSAMYFCASSLEGALTEAFFGQGTRLTVV.

This chain uses TRBV15 with TRBJ1-5; D is possibly TRBD1 (5 bases). The CDR3 consists of 15 residues. Trimming took 0 bases from V and 7 from J, leaving 13 bases between them. Germline values: CDR1 LNHNV, CDR2 YYDKDF (reference sequence). The CDR3 region is CATSREDGGFQPQHF. The CDR3 DNA is TGTGCCACCAGCAGAGAGGATGGGGGGTTCCAGCCCCAGCATTTT.

The rearrangement uses TRBV28 and TRBJ2-1, with 13 nucleotides matching TRBD2. This CDR3 is built from 17 residues. CDR1 and CDR2 from the germline V gene are MDHEN and SYDVKM. V lost 5 bases to trimming and J lost 5 bases; unmatched junction nucleotides: 9. In nucleotides, the CDR3 is TGTGCCAGCAGTCCACCGGGACTAGCGGGAAAGGACAATGAGCAGTTCTTC. This gives the protein CASSPPGLAGKDNEQFF.

The sample holds one count of this clone. The V gene is TRBV27, the J gene TRBJ2-7; 8 bases align to TRBD1. Trimming took 5 bases from V and 6 from J; bases not matched to a gene: 12. This CDR3 comprises 15 residues. Germline V gene data show CDR1 as MNHEY and CDR2 as SMNVEV (reference sequence). DNA of the CDR3: TGTGCCAGCAGTGCCTACCGGGACAGGTTGGTCGAGCAGTACTTC. Protein product: CASSAYRDRLVEQYF.

The genes are TRBV28 and TRBJ2-6; the D gene is possibly TRBD2 (5 bases). With 7 bases removed from V and 0 bases from J, the gap between germline ends came to 19 bases. Germline CDR1 and CDR2: MDHEN and SYDVKM. The CDR3 has 18 residues. The CDR3 DNA follows: TGTGCCAGCATCACCGGAGGTCCTCGCAACTCTGGGGCCAACGTCCTGACTTTC. This gives the protein CASITGGPRNSGANVLTF.

CDR3 amino acids: CASSQLTSGINEQFF. The CDR3 coding sequence is TGTGCCAGCAGCCAATTGACTAGCGGGATCAATGAGCAGTTCTTC. V is TRBV14 and J is TRBJ2-1; 11 bases are a match to TRBD2. The trim removed 2 bases at V and 6 bases at J, leaving 3 bases unmatched. The CDR3 length is 15 residues. Germline loops: CDR1 SGHDN, CDR2 FVKESK. The full variable domain, completed using reference TRBV14 and TRBJ2-1, is EAGVTQFPSHSVIEKGQTVTLRCDPISGHDNLYWYRRVMGKEIKFLLHFVKESKQDESGMPNNRFLAERTGGTYSTLKVQPAELEDSGVYFCASSQLTSGINEQFFGPGTRLTVL.

CDR3: CASSLAPGLNDEQYF. In DNA form, the CDR3 reads TGCGCCAGCAGCTTGGCCCCGGGACTTAACGACGAGCAGTACTTC. The genes are TRBV5-1 and TRBJ2-7; D possibly corresponds to TRBD2 (6 bases). The CDR3 length is 15 residues. Trimming stripped 0 bases from V and 5 bases from J, with 15 bases between. Germline assignment: CDR1 SGHRS and CDR2 YFSETQ.

The V gene is TRBV5-8, the J gene TRBJ2-1; 10 bases align to TRBD2. J gave up 4 bases and V 4 bases, and 5 bases lay outside the gene matches. CDR3 length: 15 residues. Germline CDR1 SGHTS, CDR2 YDEGEE. DNA of the CDR3: TGTGCCAGCAGCCACGGGACTAGCGAATACAATGAGCAGTTCTTC. This codes for CASSHGTSEYNEQFF.

The chain carries TRBV25-1 and TRBJ1-2; TRBD1 matches 7 bases. V lost 11 bases and J lost 10; bases outside the gene matches: 10. This CDR3 contains 11 residues. CDR1 and CDR2 from the germline V gene are MGHDK and SYGVNS. The CDR3 protein is CAARTGMDYTF. The CDR3 DNA follows: TGTGCCGCCCGGACAGGAATGGACTACACCTTC.

The rearrangement joins TRBV9 to TRBJ1-3; tentative D call: TRBD1 (5 bases). The V end was cut by 3 bases, the J end by 8 bases, with 9 bases between. CDR1 is SGDLS and CDR2 is YYNGEE in the germline V gene. The CDR3 is made up of 12 amino acids. The CDR3 sequence: CASSATTDTIYF. The CDR3 bases are TGTGCCAGCAGCGCGACGACAGACACCATATATTTT.